The 19 T cell receptor beta chains reported below all come from one sample, sequenced in a study of blood T cell repertoires in COVID-19. Generated by immunoSEQ multiplex PCR, the TCRdb table keeps only in-frame clones and is missing some. The repertoire holds a few hundred thousand clones, with over 75% as singletons. The sequencing sample was made of peripheral blood. These receptor sequences come from a woman aged 50 to 65 who had recovered from COVID-19.

The gene calls are TRBV5-1 and TRBJ1-2, with D tentatively TRBD1 (5 bases). The germline CDR1 and CDR2 sequences are SGHRS and YFSETQ. V lost 4 bases and J 6 bases, leaving 19 bases between the germline ends. The CDR3 sequence is 15 residues long. CDR3 DNA: TGCGCCAGCAGCCGGAGCTCCGGGGGGAAACATGGCTACACCTTC. It translates to CASSRSSGGKHGYTF.

V usage is TRBV6-5 and J usage is TRBJ1-1, with 9 bases that match TRBD1. This CDR3 spans 13 amino acids. V dropped 8 bases and J dropped 7; count of bases not matched to a gene: 8. Germline loops: CDR1 MNHEY, CDR2 SVGAGI. This CDR3 reads CASEQGAGGEAFF. The DNA for the CDR3 is TGTGCCAGCGAACAGGGGGCCGGAGGTGAAGCTTTCTTT.

This chain connects TRBV7-9 to TRBJ2-5; weak D call: TRBD2 (6 bases). The CDR3 is 14 residues long. Germline CDR1 is SEHNR and CDR2 is FQNEAQ (reference sequence). Trimming shortened V by 1 base and J by 5 bases, and 11 bases separated the two germline ends. Here the CDR3 reads CASSLVGGVETQYF. In nucleotides, the CDR3 is TGTGCCAGCAGCTTAGTGGGGGGAGTTGAGACCCAGTACTTC.

The V and J genes are TRBV4-1 and TRBJ2-5, with 8 bases that match TRBD1. Germline V gives CDR1 MGHRA, CDR2 YSYEKL. The CDR3 runs 14 residues. V was clipped by 1 base and J by 5 bases; unmatched bases: 3. CDR3 DNA: TGCGCCAGCAGCCAAGCAGGGGGCGCGGAGACCCAGTACTTC. It codes for CASSQAGGAETQYF.

The chain uses TRBV7-9 and TRBJ2-5; D not resolved. V lost 3 bases and J lost 4, with 3 bases in between. Germline V gene sequence: CDR1 SEHNR, CDR2 FQNEAQ (reference sequence). The CDR3 totals 11 residues. The CDR3 DNA is TGTGCCAGCAGCTTTCGAGAGACCCAGTACTTC. This translates into CASSFRETQYF.

This clone appeared once. The rearrangement links TRBV11-2 to TRBJ2-2; 13 bases align to TRBD2. CDR1 and CDR2 (germline): SGHAT, FQNNGV. V shed 5 bases, J shed 7 bases, and the junction held 7 bases outside the gene matches. The CDR3 consists of 16 residues. The DNA of the CDR3 is TGTGCCAGCAGCGCCACTAGCGGGGGGGCGTTCGGGGAGCTGTTTTTT. Protein sequence: CASSATSGGAFGELFF.

V is TRBV29-1 and J is TRBJ1-4, with D possibly TRBD1 on 5 matching bases. The CDR3 loop spans 11 amino acids. Trimming left V 6 bases short and J 5 bases short, with 7 bases between. CDR1 and CDR2 from the germline V gene are SQVTM and ANQGSEA. The CDR3 DNA follows: TGCAGCGTACAGGCAAATGAAAAACTGTTTTTT. This translates into CSVQANEKLFF.

The rearrangement joins TRBV3-1 (or the pseudogene TRBV3-2) to TRBJ2-1; tentative D call: TRBD2 (6 bases). The CDR3 consists of 14 residues. Germline CDR1 LGHDT, CDR2 YNNKEL (reference sequence). Trimming removed 0 bases at V and 4 bases at J, with 7 bases between. The CDR3 DNA reads as TGTGCCAGCAGCCAAGAACTAGCTTACAATGAGCAGTTCTTC. This codes for CASSQELAYNEQFF.

This rearrangement joins TRBV28 to TRBJ1-5; 8 nucleotides agree with TRBD1. The CDR3 contains 15 residues. Germline loops: CDR1 MDHEN, CDR2 SYDVKM. Unmatched junction bases numbered 9, after V lost 7 bases and J lost 4 bases. As DNA, the CDR3 is TGTGCCAGCAACGTCGGACAGGGCTGGAATCAGCCCCAGCATTTT. It codes for CASNVGQGWNQPQHF.

The chain uses TRBV19 and TRBJ1-4; no reliable D call. With 3 bases removed from V and 2 bases from J, the gap between germline ends came to 10 bases. Germline-derived CDR1 and CDR2 are LNHDA and SQIVND (reference sequence). This CDR3 region has 15 residues. CDR3 sequence reads: CASSILLGTNEKLFF. The CDR3 DNA reads TGTGCCAGTAGTATTTTACTGGGCACTAATGAAAAACTGTTTTTT.

In its sample, this clone was seen a few times. The chain couples TRBV7-9 to TRBJ2-7; TRBD1 matches 8 bases. Trimming took 5 bases from V and 3 from J; bases not matched to a gene: 6. Per germline, CDR1 SEHNR and CDR2 FQNEAQ (reference sequence). The CDR3 contains 14 residues. For the CDR3, the DNA is TGTGCCAGCAGCACTGGACAGGGTGGCTACGAGCAGTACTTC. Protein sequence: CASSTGQGGYEQYF.

V usage is TRBV28 and J usage is TRBJ2-7; D is perhaps TRBD1 (6 bases). Deletions cut 5 bases from V and 8 bases from J, with 10 bases between. The CDR3 loop spans 11 amino acids. Germline lookup yields CDR1 MDHEN and CDR2 SYDVKM. In nucleotides, the CDR3 is TGTGCCAGCAGTCAAACAGGGAAGCAGTACTTC. Translated: CASSQTGKQYF. Full variable domain (remainder filled in from reference TRBV28 and TRBJ2-7): DVKVTQSSRYLVKRTGEKVFLECVQDMDHENMFWYRQDPGLGLRLIYFSYDVKMKEKGDIPEGYSVSREKKERFSLILESASTNQTSMYLCASSQTGKQYFGPGTRLTVT.

V usage is TRBV24-1 and J usage is TRBJ2-7, with a weak D call TRBD2 (6 bases). Trimming pared 10 bases from V and 6 bases from J, leaving 18 bases between. The CDR3 contains 13 residues. Germline CDR1 and CDR2: KGHDR and SFDVKD. CDR3 amino acids: CATYGGRVGEQYF. In DNA form, the CDR3 reads TGTGCCACTTACGGAGGGCGGGTTGGCGAGCAGTACTTC.

The chain joins TRBV27 to TRBJ2-3; the D gene is possibly TRBD2 (6 bases). CDR1 is MNHEY and CDR2 is SMNVEV in the germline V gene (reference sequence). The V and J ends lost 2 bases and 2 bases respectively, with 11 bases between them. The CDR3 has 15 residues. CDR3: CASSLGVRDTDTQYF. CDR3 coding DNA: TGTGCCAGCAGTTTAGGGGTGCGGGACACAGATACGCAGTATTTT.

The chain links TRBV7-2 to TRBJ2-7; D is perhaps TRBD2 (5 bases). CDR1 is SGHTA, CDR2 FQGNSA, per germline. The CDR3 covers 16 residues. Trimming stripped 1 base from V and 4 bases from J, with 17 bases between. CDR3 protein: CASSLGGLTRPYEQYF. The CDR3 bases are TGTGCCAGCAGCTTAGGCGGACTGACCCGCCCTTACGAGCAGTACTTC.

V gene TRBV29-1 combines with J gene TRBJ1-2; TRBD1 agrees at 7 bases. Germline CDR1 reads SQVTM; CDR2 reads ANQGSEA. The CDR3 length is 13 residues. With 0 bases clipped from V and 3 bases from J, the junction kept 1 base outside the gene matches. CDR3 sequence (DNA): TGCAGCGTTGAAGAGGGACAGTACTATGGCTACACCTTC. Translated: CSVEEGQYYGYTF.

This clone is a singleton in its sample. This chain connects TRBV20-1 to TRBJ2-5; D perhaps matches TRBD2 (6 bases). Germline V gene lookup returns CDR1 DFQATT and CDR2 SNEGSKA (reference sequence). The CDR3 totals 14 residues. V lost 3 bases to trimming and J lost 5 bases, with 16 bases between them. As DNA, the CDR3 is TGCAGTGCTAGTCCGGCGGGGTTGGGTGAGACCCAGTACTTC. Its translation is CSASPAGLGETQYF.

Here the CDR3 DNA reads TGTGCCTGGATTGGGACAGGGGTCTACGAGCAGTACTTC. This gives the protein CAWIGTGVYEQYF. This chain joins TRBV30 and TRBJ2-7, with 10 nucleotides matching TRBD1. The CDR3 spans 13 residues. Germline assignment: CDR1 GTSNPN and CDR2 SVGIG (reference sequence). V shed 4 bases, J shed 3 bases, and the junction held 3 bases outside the gene matches.

The chain combines TRBV6-5 with TRBJ1-2; D is unclear. CDR1 is MNHEY, CDR2 SVGAGI, per germline. The CDR3 totals 14 residues. V lost 5 bases and J lost 8, with 18 bases in between. The CDR3 DNA follows: TGTGCCAGCAGTCGTCAGGCCACCTCGTTGGGCTACACCTTC. Residues: CASSRQATSLGYTF.